Sequencing of this T cell receptor beta chain was carried out in a study of graft-versus-host responses after intestinal transplantation. As regards this clone: Its antigen is undetermined.

Sequencing was performed with immunoSEQ multiplex PCR; in TCRdb, only in-frame clones are kept and a portion is missing. The sample lists around 97,000 clones; approximately 94% were seen once. The CDR3 is 11 amino acids. The germline V gene encodes CDR1 SGHVS and CDR2 FQNEAQ. The V and J ends lost 1 base and 7 bases respectively, with 4 bases between them. The source is a human donor who received an intestinal transplant. This sequence joins TRBV7-8 and TRBJ1-1; D uncertain. The sample consisted of unstimulated CD8+ T cells sorted from spleen or lymph node cells, taken before intestinal transplant. CDR3 nucleotides: TGTGCCAGCAGCTTAGGGGTTGAAGCTTTCTTT. Translating it yields CASSLGVEAFF.